One TCR beta chain is described in this entry. The sample comes from a study of cytomegalovirus exposure and HLA in healthy donors. The trim removed 6 bases at V and 0 bases at J, leaving 5 bases unmatched. CDR1 is MNHEY, CDR2 SVGAGI, per germline. The CDR3 loop spans 15 amino acids. The study ran its PCR with 60 Vbeta and 13 Jbeta primers. Libraries were prepared by immunoSEQ multiplex PCR; TCRdb keeps only in-frame clonotypes and omits some of them. The sample includes under 200,000 clones, roughly 85% of them seen just once. Material: PBMCs. The V and J genes are TRBV6-5 and TRBJ2-1; TRBD2 agrees at 7 bases. This sequence was found in a woman under 40 in good health and CMV-seropositive. CDR3 sequence (DNA): TGTGCCAGCAGGCCTCTAGCGGACTCCTACAATGAGCAGTTCTTC. It codes for CASRPLADSYNEQFF.